This T cell receptor (beta chain) comes out of a study of shared clonotypes between healthy human individuals. Germline CDR1 MDHEN, CDR2 SYDVKM. The trim removed 2 bases at V and 4 bases at J, leaving 8 bases unmatched. The CDR3 loop spans 16 amino acids. Adults of Caucasian background living in Nashville, Tennessee made up all donors. Sequencing was performed with immunoSEQ multiplex PCR; in TCRdb, only in-frame clones are kept and a portion is missing. The top ten hold over 0.12% of the sample, which has millions of clones, around 90% seen once. The chain links TRBV28 to TRBJ1-2; 9 bases are a match to TRBD1. Sequencing used naive CD4+ T cells sorted from blood. Subset defined: CD45RA+ positively selected. This TCR derives from a man between 18 and 35 years old in good health. CDR3 bases: TGTGCCAGCAGTTTAAGTGGGGGACAGGGAATCTATGGCTACACCTTC. Amino acid sequence: CASSLSGGQGIYGYTF.